This T cell receptor beta chain was recovered during a study of T cell responses to AZD1222 COVID-19 vaccine. Here immunoSEQ multiplex PCR was the method, and the copy in TCRdb shows in-frame clones only, minus some. This sample carries more than 90,000 clones, around 89% of them seen once, and the ten largest clones take 3.5% to 4%. The CDR3 is made up of 15 amino acids. V was pared by 5 bases and J by 3 bases, with 4 bases of the junction left unmatched. Germline V lookup: CDR1 SSHAT, CDR2 FNYEAQ (reference sequence). The table lists this clone with a count of one. The source material was peripheral blood, sampled 28 days after the second AZD1222 dose. The V call is TRBV7-7, the J call TRBJ2-7, with 13 bases lining up with TRBD2. This TCR was recovered from an adult who received the AZD1222 COVID-19 vaccine. This chain's CDR3 is CASSPGLAGDYEQYF. CDR3 nucleotide sequence: TGTGCCAGCAGCCCAGGACTAGCGGGGGACTACGAGCAGTACTTC.